A single T cell receptor beta chain is shown here with its context. The CDR3 spans 20 residues. Germline CDR1 is MNHNS and CDR2 is SASEGT. Trimming removed 4 bases from V and 6 bases from J, with 33 bases in between. TCRdb keeps only in-frame clones here, not all; method: immunoSEQ multiplex PCR. The sample includes about 110,000 clones, around 88% of them seen just once. This sample was included in a study of T cell responses to AZD1222 COVID-19 vaccine. Source: peripheral blood, taken on day 0 of AZD1222 vaccination. The gene calls are TRBV6-1 and TRBJ1-2, with a tentative D call TRBD1 (5 bases). The receptor was derived from an adult in good health. The CDR3 DNA is TGTGCCAGCAGTGCCCTAACAACTAGCACCCGTCTCAGAGGGGCGGATGGCTACACCTTC. Translation: CASSALTTSTRLRGADGYTF.